This T cell receptor (beta chain) was sequenced in a study of cytomegalovirus exposure and HLA in healthy donors (dated by TCRdb to the late 2010s). With regard to the full study: According to an earlier analysis of 450 to 650 of the donors, about 179 million T cells yielded 117 million unique TCR beta sequences and about 280 Gb of sequence data. An early release covering more than 500 HLA-typed donors comprised around 300 gigabases of sequencing data and around 86 million unique TCR sequences. Among the roughly 400 genotyped donors, around 81% belonged to the genetic ancestry cluster associated with self-reported Caucasian donors. The study aimed to test whether signatures of past pathogen exposure could be identified by cataloging public T cell receptors. The T cell repertoires of around 670 subjects were profiled by immunosequencing and related to cytomegalovirus serostatus. A separate validation cohort of 100 to 150 different subjects was used in addition to the approximately 610-subject first cohort. High-throughput TCR immunosequencing, statistical association of individual TCRs with disease status, and machine learning were combined to predict cytomegalovirus infection status. To study patterns of TCR occurrence, a later analysis re-analyzed previously published TCR beta repertoires from 500 to 850 donors and added high-resolution HLA genotyping. In the later analysis, no new phenotypic data were used to find candidate immune exposures; instead, reliance was placed on TCR beta sequences and their occurrence across donors. To decide whether each TCR beta V gene segment behaved as functional or pseudogenic, an earlier analysis of some 580 of the donors relied on high-throughput TCR beta sequencing. Alongside the repertoire data, information on donor age, sex, ethnicity and CMV serostatus was compiled. In a later genetic analysis, genome-wide SNP genotypes for about 65% of the roughly 700 donors were used, and that subset was treated as a discovery cohort. Every discovery cohort repertoire had been produced on one sequencing platform. Both class I and class II loci were covered by HLA typing, at four-digit resolution. Typing coverage differed by locus: A, B, C, DRB1 and DQB1 were typed in about 629-640 donors, DQA1 in approximately 520, DPA1 in nearly 610, and DPB1 in 400 to 480. Four or five DR-DQ haplotypes were handled as single units for association and clustering, since linkage in the cohort was strong. Among roughly 400 genotyped donors of the cohort, an average of about 240,000 unique TCR beta nucleotide sequences were sequenced per donor, 15% to 20% of them non-productive.

The research as a whole found: In this cohort, only TCR beta chains were sequenced, and detectable features were limited by the absence of alpha or paired-chain data. V-gene and J-gene trimming of TCR beta chains was associated with a missense DCLRE1C variant in a later genetic analysis, and the association was replicated in an independent cohort. Most TCR sequences were observed very rarely across donors, whereas some public TCRs were present in many individuals. Immune exposure information for the cohort was limited to CMV serostatus. A cluster of highly shared sequence variants was judged likely to represent a technical artifact of the sequencing pipeline. Three of the identified cytomegalovirus-associated TCR beta chains were confirmed in vitro to be specific for cytomegalovirus antigens. Compared with the approximately 710-donor mean, donors in an Asian-associated ancestry cluster had fewer N-insertions in productive TCRs, according to a later genetic analysis. In an earlier analysis of some 500 of the donors, most TCR beta V segments were observed in productive rearrangements about 87% or about 30% of the time, broadly matching IMGT annotations. Most CMV-associated TCR beta chains appeared to be HLA-restricted in a later analysis, and the HLA associations seemed to be driven largely by CMV exposure. The classifier was reported to diagnose cytomegalovirus status with high specificity and sensitivity in both the original and validation cohorts. HLA typing was unavailable for some donors at each locus, so association tests used only the typed subset. When HLA alleles, especially DR and DQ, strongly co-occurred, TCR associations were difficult to assign to individual alleles. In a later analysis, HLA-associated TCR beta chains were found to be more clonally expanded and to have lower generation probabilities than equally common non-associated chains. A later analysis reported that several top co-occurrence clusters appeared linked to parvovirus B19, influenza, CMV and Epstein-Barr virus. In a later analysis, the rate of TCR association differed among HLA loci, with DRB1 alleles having the most associated TCRs and HLA-C alleles having the fewest. In a later analysis, about 16,000 TCR beta sequences were associated with specific HLA alleles at a false discovery rate of 0.05. The authors suggested that the approach could potentially be extended to other disease states and immunological phenotypes. In the study, approximately 160 TCR beta chains were listed as associated with cytomegalovirus. A further reported finding was that TCR beta sequences accurately predicted the HLA-A and HLA-B alleles for most subjects in the first cohort. The earlier analysis of some 540 of the donors excluded some 15 rarely observed V segments, including chromosome 9 orphons, because counts were too low. Correlated functional status among segregating V segments might be attributable to linkage disequilibrium, but an unknown experimental factor could not be ruled out. Some IMGT-functional V segments, including TRBV6-2 and TRBV6-3, could not be distinguished by the 87-base-pair reads and were therefore excluded. Sequencing depth was assumed to be roughly uniform across donors in the presence/absence analyses, though that assumption may not hold.

To prepare the library, the immunoSEQ multiplex PCR assay was applied. The multiplex PCR relied on a mix of 60 forward primers for TCR Vbeta segments and 13 reverse primers for TCR Jbeta segments. The CDR3 region of rearranged TCR beta genes was amplified from genomic DNA by a multiplex PCR assay. Amplified TCR beta libraries were sequenced as 87-base-pair reads on the Illumina HiSeq System. On the study's bioinformatics: Across the 670 or so repertoires, a later analysis counted about 81 million unique TCR beta chains, roughly 11 million of which were shared by at least two donors. A nearest-neighbor algorithm error-corrected the raw reads and collapsed the reads into unique sequences, merging closely related sequences to remove PCR and sequencing errors. V, D and J gene segments were assigned by aligning CDR3 sequences to IMGT reference sequences. Each retained sequence needed at least a six-nucleotide match to both a V gene segment and a J gene segment. Rearrangements were called productive when the CDR3 lacked stop codons and stayed in frame with V and J; all others were non-productive. CDR3 was defined by IMGT convention, running from the second conserved V-encoded cysteine to the conserved J-encoded phenylalanine. In an earlier analysis of more than 550 of the donors, sequences lacking an unambiguous match to a single V gene segment were excluded. An earlier analysis of 450 to 650 of the donors called V segments functional above 56.7% productive rearrangements and segregating when the between-donor standard deviation exceeded 5%. A statistical classification framework was built for diagnosing cytomegalovirus status from the catalog of TCR beta chain sequences. In a later analysis, TCR nucleotide sequences were compared against IMGT/GENE-DB human TR gene sequences so that V and J genes could be assigned. A later analysis assigned CDR3 sequences and most-parsimonious VDJ recombination scenarios with the TCRdist pipeline. In a later analysis, every TCR beta chain was defined by the combination of its CDR3 amino acid sequence and its V-gene family, and reads without a unique V-gene family were dropped. A later analysis removed 500 to 600 highly shared, low-generation-probability nucleotide sequences to deal with suspected cross-contamination and a sequencing artifact. A later analysis calculated a clonal expansion index for each public chain from normalized within-repertoire ranks of inferred template counts. In a later analysis, generation probabilities were computed using a VDJ recombination model fitted to out-of-frame rearrangements, and the results were checked against IGoR. A later analysis scored TCR-TCR, TCR-HLA and TCR-CMV co-occurrence with hypergeometric tests, applying a repertoire-size bias correction to TCR pairs. In a later analysis, false discovery rates were estimated by permuting HLA or CMV assignments 20 times. A later analysis grouped co-occurring TCRs with DBSCAN, adding TCRdist sequence similarity when clustering within HLA-allele-positive subsets. Repertoires with fewer than 30,000 or more than 120,000 public chains were left out of co-occurrence clustering, as were a few repertoires with anomalous nucleotide sharing. In its TCRdb copy, this immuneACCESS table keeps in-frame sequences only and misses some clones. Where compared with another copy, unresolved V genes explain less than half of these, and the others have no known cause. That table supplies the V and J calls and clone size; D and trimming were determined from the DNA. Present in this sample are 85,000 to 100,000 clones, roughly 80% of which were seen just once. Of the sample, under 8% is held by the ten largest clones.

Measured from the cysteine to the phenylalanine, the CDR3 is 15 residues long. Only the CDR3 DNA is retained, 45 bases long and in frame from the first base. CDR1 and CDR2 were assigned from the germline V gene as MNHEY and SVGAGI. V is cut by 0 bases and J by 6 bases, and the space between the germline ends is 14 bases. Concerning this clone: It lacks a known antigen. It has no much larger one-base neighbor in the sample; base qualities were not kept.

The cohort consisted of some 730 healthy bone marrow donors. At the time of sampling, every cohort member was nominally healthy, though immune exposures that went unrecorded were likely present. The donor was CMV seropositive and was included in the group of approximately 310 seropositive cohort members. A peripheral blood sample was collected from each donor, and TCR beta sequencing was performed on peripheral blood mononuclear cells. The Qiagen DNeasy Blood Extraction Kit was used to extract genomic DNA from the blood cell samples. The TCR comes from a man aged 50-59 years in good health and CMV-seropositive. Sequenced: PBMCs. This chain is built from TRBV6-5 and TRBJ1-2; the D gene cannot be resolved reliably. The DNA sequence is as follows: TGTGCCAGCAGTTACTCGACACCGACCACGCATGGCTACACCTTC. The resulting protein is CASSYSTPTTHGYTF.